The 21 T cell receptor beta chains presented below share a single source sample, sequenced in a study of Graves' ophthalmopathy and Graves' hyperthyroidism. The authors amplified TCR beta CDR3 regions, and they did so from RNA transcripts for repertoire sequencing. First-round RT-PCR employed HTBI primers, with a second-round multiplex PCR after it. TCRdb itself ran the multiplex PCR reads through MiXCR, one entry per CDR3 protein. The sample carries about 400,000 distinct CDR3 sequences, around 16% recorded once. The source material was peripheral blood. These receptors were taken from a young woman with Graves' ophthalmopathy.

This clonotype was counted ten times or more. V usage is TRBV12-5 and J usage is TRBJ2-1, with TRBD1 matching 9 bases. J gave up 8 bases and V 9 bases, and 14 bases lay outside the gene matches. This CDR3 is built from 15 residues. In germline, CDR1 is LGHNT, CDR2 FRNRAP. CDR3 amino acids: CASSPRQGEDHEQFF. The CDR3 DNA is TGTGCTAGCTCCCCCCGACAGGGGGAAGACCATGAGCAGTTCTTC. Supplemented by reference TRBV12-5 and TRBJ2-1, the full variable domain reads DARVTQTPRHKVTEMGQEVTMRCQPILGHNTVFWYRQTMMQGLELLAYFRNRAPLDDSGMPKDRFSAEMPDATLATLKIQPSEPRDSAVYFCASSPRQGEDHEQFFGPGTRLTVL.

The CDR3 DNA sequence: TGCAGCGTAGAGACGGGTTATGGCTACACCTTC. This encodes CSVETGYGYTF. This chain connects TRBV29-1 to TRBJ1-2; unclear D gene. Trimming shortened V by 6 bases and J by 5 bases, and 10 bases separated the two germline ends. The germline gives CDR1 SQVTM, CDR2 ANQGSEA. The CDR3 is 11 residues long.

This clonotype was found many times. This chain uses TRBV6-5 with TRBJ2-4, with TRBD2 as a possible D gene (6 bases). V shed 10 bases and J shed 0 bases, with 16 bases lying between them. In germline, CDR1 is MNHEY, CDR2 SVGAGI. The CDR3 consists of 15 residues. This chain's CDR3 is CATSLGGLAKNIQYF. The CDR3 DNA follows: TGTGCCACGAGCCTCGGGGGACTAGCCAAAAACATTCAGTACTTC.

This clonotype was recorded many times. This rearrangement joins TRBV27 to TRBJ2-4; D possibly uses TRBD1 or TRBD2 (6 bases each). The V gene's germline CDR1 is MNHEY and CDR2 SMNVEV (reference sequence). V lost 2 bases and J lost 5, with 13 bases in between. The CDR3 consists of 15 residues. In DNA, the CDR3 is TGTGCCAGCAGTTTAAATTTCGGGGGCCAAAACATTCAGTACTTC. It encodes CASSLNFGGQNIQYF.

This clonotype was picked up many times. This chain joins TRBV12-5 and TRBJ2-5, with a tentative D call TRBD2 (5 bases). CDR1 and CDR2 from the germline V gene are LGHNT and FRNRAP. Trimming shortened V by 0 bases and J by 5 bases, and 16 bases separated the two germline ends. CDR3 size: 16 residues. CDR3 in DNA: TGTGCTAGTGGTTTGGTACCCCCCACGAAGCGGGAGACCCAGTACTTC. Amino acids: CASGLVPPTKRETQYF.

The CDR3: CATGKGDSGYTF. The DNA for the CDR3 is TGTGCCACCGGGAAGGGGGACAGTGGCTACACCTTC. The V call is TRBV24-1, the J call TRBJ1-2; 7 nucleotides match TRBD1. The CDR3 is made up of 12 amino acids. Trimming removed 9 bases from V and 7 bases from J; junction bases left unmatched: 7. CDR1 and CDR2 (germline): KGHDR, SFDVKD.

This clonotype occurred many times. The chain combines TRBV6-2 or TRBV6-3 with TRBJ1-1; D unclear. Deletions cut 2 bases from V and 0 bases from J, with 19 bases between. CDR1 and CDR2 (germline): MNHEY, SVGEGT. This CDR3 is built from 18 residues. CDR3 sequence: CASSYVRHAAPMNTEAFF. The CDR3 DNA reads TGTGCCAGCAGTTACGTTCGCCACGCAGCACCAATGAACACTGAAGCTTTCTTT.

This clonotype was recorded many times. The rearrangement uses TRBV27 and TRBJ2-7; 8 nucleotides line up with TRBD1. The trim removed 5 bases at V and 5 bases at J, leaving 8 bases unmatched. Germline CDR1 reads MNHEY; CDR2 reads SMNVEV (reference sequence). This CDR3 has 14 amino acids. Written as DNA, the CDR3 is TGTGCCAGCAGTCCGGACAGGGTAATCCACGAGCAGTACTTC. It codes for CASSPDRVIHEQYF.

This clonotype was picked up many times. CDR3 sequence: CASSLSTGDNTEAFF. CDR3 bases: TGCGCCAGCAGCCTTTCGACAGGGGACAACACTGAAGCTTTCTTT. The chain carries TRBV4-3 and TRBJ1-1, with 8 bases lining up with TRBD1. Germline V gene sequence: CDR1 LGHNA, CDR2 YSLEER. This CDR3 is built from 15 residues. V shed 4 bases, J shed 2 bases, and the junction held 6 bases outside the gene matches.

In this sample, this clonotype turned up many times. V is TRBV5-1 and J is TRBJ2-7; TRBD1 aligns across 9 bases. J was trimmed by 6 bases and V by 4 bases; bases with no gene match: 8. The germline gives CDR1 SGHRS, CDR2 YFSETQ. CDR3 length equals 14 residues. CDR3 amino acids: CASSIPGTGSEQYF. CDR3 DNA sequence: TGCGCCAGCAGCATCCCCGGGACAGGGTCCGAGCAGTACTTC. The variable domain in full, with the rest retrieved from reference TRBV5-1 and TRBJ2-7, is KAGVTQTPRYLIKTRGQQVTLSCSPISGHRSVSWYQQTPGQGLQFLFEYFSETQRNKGNFPGRFSGRQFSNSRSEMNVSTLELGDSALYLCASSIPGTGSEQYFGPGTRLTVT.

The table lists this clonotype with many counts. A much more abundant neighbour one base away suggests this may be a read error. The chain is built from TRBV7-9 and TRBJ1-3; TRBD1 might be the D (5 bases). Trimming stripped 6 bases from V and 3 bases from J, with 9 bases between. Germline V gives CDR1 SEHNR, CDR2 FQNEAQ (reference sequence). This CDR3 region has 13 residues. Here the CDR3 DNA reads TGTGCCAGCAGGCAAGGGGTTGGAAACACCATATATTTT. This encodes CASRQGVGNTIYF.

This clonotype was recorded many times. V and J are TRBV14 and TRBJ1-1, with D possibly matching TRBD1 (6 bases). CDR1 and CDR2 (germline): SGHDN, FVKESK. Trimming left V 1 base short and J 11 bases short, with 11 bases between. The CDR3 extends over 12 amino acids. The CDR3 DNA sequence: TGTGCCAGCAGCCAAGGGCCCCAGGGGGCTTTCTTT. This translates into CASSQGPQGAFF.

This clonotype was detected many times. This chain links TRBV7-2 with TRBJ2-2; a possible D gene is TRBD1 (6 bases). Germline V gene sequence: CDR1 SGHTA, CDR2 FQGNSA. This CDR3 region has 14 residues. The ends were cut back, 5 bases at V and 9 bases at J, with 16 bases in the middle. The CDR3, as DNA: TGTGCCAGCAGCCTGGACAGCAAAGCCCGGGAGCTGTTTTTT. Translation gives CASSLDSKARELFF.

This clonotype has at least ten counts. The chain couples TRBV20-1 to TRBJ1-1; 9 bases fit TRBD1. After removal of 6 bases from V and 4 bases from J, the junction contained 12 bases not matched to a gene. In germline, CDR1 is DFQATT, CDR2 SNEGSKA (reference sequence). The CDR3 is made up of 15 amino acids. This CDR3 reads CSAEPGQGGTTEAFF. CDR3 nucleotides: TGCAGTGCCGAACCGGGACAGGGAGGGACCACTGAAGCTTTCTTT.

The sample holds many counts of this clonotype. The CDR3 DNA is TGCAGTGGTACAGGGGGCGATCAGCCCCAGCATTTT. It translates to CSGTGGDQPQHF. The gene calls are TRBV20-1 and TRBJ1-5, with 9 bases matching TRBD1. From germline, CDR1 is DFQATT and CDR2 SNEGSKA (reference sequence). V trimming: 7 bases; J trimming: 5 bases; junction bases outside the gene matches: 3. The CDR3 totals 12 residues.

This clonotype was seen many times. The J gene is TRBJ2-7, the V gene TRBV6-5; D may be TRBD1 or TRBD2 (6 bases each). The germline CDR1 and CDR2 sequences are MNHEY and SVGAGI. Trimming pared 2 bases from V and 4 bases from J, leaving 12 bases between. This CDR3 comprises 14 residues. In DNA form, the CDR3 reads TGTGCCAGCAGTTACATGGGGGGCGTGTACGAGCAGTACTTC. It specifies CASSYMGGVYEQYF.

This clonotype was detected only once. CDR3 residues: CASWTPRYNTEAFF. CDR3 nucleotides: TGTGCCAGTTGGACCCCCAGGTACAACACTGAAGCTTTCTTT. This chain connects TRBV19 to TRBJ1-1; D is unclear. Trimming removed 8 bases at V and 2 bases at J, with 15 bases between. This CDR3 has 14 residues. In germline, CDR1 is LNHDA, CDR2 SQIVND (reference sequence).

This clonotype has a count of ten or more. The chain joins TRBV9 to TRBJ1-3, with D unclear. Germline V gene lookup returns CDR1 SGDLS and CDR2 YYNGEE. The V and J ends lost 1 base and 4 bases respectively, with 15 bases between them. The CDR3 length is 16 residues. CDR3 in amino acids: CASSVTQYPLGNTIYF. The CDR3, as DNA: TGTGCCAGCAGCGTAACGCAGTACCCTCTCGGAAACACCATATATTTT. Drawing the rest from reference TRBV9 and TRBJ1-3, the complete variable domain is DSGVTQTPKHLITATGQRVTLRCSPRSGDLSVYWYQQSLDQGLQFLIQYYNGEERAKGNILERFSAQQFPDLHSELNLSSLELGDSALYFCASSVTQYPLGNTIYFGEGSWLTVV.

Ten or more counts support this clonotype. This chain links TRBV20-1 with TRBJ1-1; D possibly corresponds to TRBD1 (5 bases). Germline CDR1 reads DFQATT; CDR2 reads SNEGSKA (reference sequence). The CDR3 is made up of 17 amino acids. Trimming took 1 base from V and 1 from J, leaving 19 bases between them. CDR3 sequence reads: CSARVRSGGRRNTEAFF. DNA of the CDR3: TGCAGTGCTAGAGTAAGGTCGGGGGGACGTCGGAACACTGAAGCTTTCTTT.

This clonotype was seen repeatedly, ten times or more. The chain recombines TRBV6-1 with TRBJ1-6; a weak D match, TRBD1 (5 bases). V gave up 7 bases and J gave up 4 bases, with 11 bases separating them. The CDR3 covers 14 residues. The V gene's germline CDR1 is MNHNS and CDR2 SASEGT. CDR3 coding DNA: TGTGCCAGCACGGGGACTGAATATAATTCACCCCTCCACTTT. It yields the protein CASTGTEYNSPLHF.

The rearrangement links TRBV3-1 to TRBJ2-5, with D possibly called TRBD1 or TRBD2 (5 bases each). Germline V gene sequence: CDR1 LGHDT, CDR2 YNNKEL (reference sequence). Trimming left V 5 bases short and J 1 base short, with 20 bases between. This CDR3 is built from 17 residues. Written as DNA, the CDR3 is TGTGCCAGCAGCTGGGTCCGGGACCTCACCCTCCAAGAGACCCAGTACTTC. It specifies CASSWVRDLTLQETQYF.